These T cell receptor beta chains were read from a single sample in a study of identical twins. TCRdb itself ran the 5' RACE reads through MiXCR, one entry per CDR3 protein. The sample has about 530,000 distinct CDR3 sequences, more than 20% seen once. This same sample was also part of a study on yellow fever vaccine responses in identical twins.

The sample comprised CD4+ T cells sorted from blood. Receptors originate from a woman between 18 and 29 years old in good health. Each CDR3 is given with its conserved first and last residue. D genes are given only for firm matches. Clone size appears in some rows only: once, few, many, or a class for an expanded clone.

d_call clone_size j_call v_call cdr3_nt cdr3_aa
. . TRBJ2-5 TRBV21-1 TGTGCCAGCAGCAAGGCCGGGACAACGTGGACCCAGTACTTC CASSKAGTTWTQYF
TRBD2 few TRBJ2-1 TRBV20-1 TGCAGTGTTAGTAGCGGGAGGGTGTACAATGAGCAGTTCTTC CSVSSGRVYNEQFF
. few TRBJ1-3 TRBV10-3 TGTGCCATCAATAAGGATCGCTCTGGAAACACCATATATTTT CAINKDRSGNTIYF
. . TRBJ2-2 TRBV3-1 TGTGCCAGCAGGGGGGGGGCCACCGGGGAGCTGTTTTTT CASRGGATGELFF
TRBD1 few TRBJ2-5 TRBV6-2/TRBV6-3 TGTGCCAGCAGTAGGGACAGCCCTCAAGAGACCCAGTACTTC CASSRDSPQETQYF
TRBD2 . TRBJ2-2 TRBV3-1 TGTGCCAGCAGCCAATTCCCGGGACTAGCGGGACCCACCGGGGAGCTGTTTTTT CASSQFPGLAGPTGELFF
. few TRBJ2-3 TRBV4-2 TGTGCCAGCAGCCAATTTACAGGAGCCACAGATACGCAGTATTTT CASSQFTGATDTQYF
TRBD2 . TRBJ2-5 TRBV3-1 TGTGCCAGCACCCAAAGGACGGGACTAGCGAAAGAGACCCAGTACTTC CASTQRTGLAKETQYF
. few TRBJ1-2 TRBV14 TGTGCCAGCAGCCAAGGGGTCAGAAACTATGGCTACACCTTC CASSQGVRNYGYTF
TRBD2 few TRBJ2-2 TRBV20-1 TGCAGTGCTGAAACCGGGACTAGCATTACCGGGGAGCTGTTTTTT CSAETGTSITGELFF